This paragraph covers one T cell receptor (beta chain) sequence. This CDR3 is built from 14 residues. Deletions cut 5 bases from V and 7 bases from J, with 18 bases between. Germline V gene data show CDR1 as MNHEY and CDR2 as SVGEGT. The entry originates in a study of T-cell memory formation after mild COVID-19. One entry per CDR3 protein results from TCRdb running MiXCR on the 5' RACE reads. The table lists a few hundred thousand distinct CDR3 sequences, about a sixth of them singletons. This sequence joins TRBV6-2 or TRBV6-3 and TRBJ2-7, with D tentatively TRBD2 (5 bases). The sample consisted of PBMCs or a T cell subset sorted from them (not recorded which). The sequence derives from a man between 18 and 29 years old who had mild COVID-19 (a few samples of this study predate the infection). Cell type and time point are not known. CDR3 nucleotide sequence: TGTGCCAGCAGTAAACTCGTAGCTACGGGGGAGCAGTACGTC. Protein: CASSKLVATGEQYV.